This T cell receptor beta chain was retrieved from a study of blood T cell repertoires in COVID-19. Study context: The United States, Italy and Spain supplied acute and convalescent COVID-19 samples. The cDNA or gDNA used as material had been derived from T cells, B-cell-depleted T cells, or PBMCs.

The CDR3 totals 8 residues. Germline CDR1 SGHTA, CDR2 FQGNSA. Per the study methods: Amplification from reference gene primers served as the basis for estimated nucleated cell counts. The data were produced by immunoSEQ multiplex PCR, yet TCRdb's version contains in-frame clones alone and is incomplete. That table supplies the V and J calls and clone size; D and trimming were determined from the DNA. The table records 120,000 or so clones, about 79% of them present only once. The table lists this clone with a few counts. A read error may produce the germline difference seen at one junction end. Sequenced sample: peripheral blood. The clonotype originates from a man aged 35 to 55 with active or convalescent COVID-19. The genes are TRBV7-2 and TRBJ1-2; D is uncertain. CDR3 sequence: CASSWANF. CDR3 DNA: TGTGCCAGCAGCTGGGCCAACTTC.